A single sample is the source of the 4 T cell receptor beta chains below, sequenced in a study of PD-1 blockade in classical Hodgkin lymphoma. Here immunoSEQ multiplex PCR was the method, and the copy in TCRdb shows in-frame clones only, minus some. This sample has about 21,000 clones; nearly 75% occur once, and the top ten carry approximately 25%. Exposure to brentuximab vedotin varied, and each patient had relapsed following autologous stem cell transplantation. Sequencing used peripheral blood mononuclear cells (PBMCs), obtained before the second cycle of nivolumab. These receptor sequences come from a human donor with classical Hodgkin lymphoma.

This chain joins TRBV2 and TRBJ1-5; the D gene is possibly TRBD1 (5 bases). This CDR3 spans 14 amino acids. Germline loops: CDR1 SNHLY, CDR2 FYNNEI. V gave up 5 bases and J gave up 4 bases, with 12 bases separating them. The CDR3 sequence is CASSPDRDNQPQHF. The CDR3, as DNA: TGTGCCAGCAGTCCCGACAGAGATAATCAGCCCCAGCATTTT.

This clone has only a few counts. The J gene is TRBJ2-1, the V gene TRBV9, with 14 bases lining up with TRBD2. The CDR3 length is 16 residues. Germline CDR1 is SGDLS and CDR2 is YYNGEE. V dropped 3 bases and J dropped 7; count of bases not matched to a gene: 6. Written as DNA, the CDR3 is TGTGCCAGCAGCGACCGGACTAGCGGGAGGCTAAATGAGCAGTTCTTC. It translates to CASSDRTSGRLNEQFF.

The V and J genes are TRBV6-1 and TRBJ2-5; D gene uncertain. The J call may be mistaken, given a closer DNA end match to TRBJ2-7. The CDR3 has 13 amino acids. From germline, CDR1 is MNHNS and CDR2 SASEGT. The CDR3, as DNA: TGTGCCAGCAGTGGGCCCGGAGTTTACGAGCAGTACTTC. It specifies CASSGPGVYEQYF.

The chain uses TRBV6-1 and TRBJ1-2; D unresolved. Germline lookup yields CDR1 MNHNS and CDR2 SASEGT. V lost 1 base, J lost 3 bases, and 3 bases lay in between. The CDR3 length is 12 residues. CDR3 nucleotide sequence: TGTGCCAGCAGTGAAGTATACTATGGCTACACCTTC. Translated: CASSEVYYGYTF.